This T cell receptor beta chain was recovered during a study of radiotherapy plus CTLA-4 blockade in lung cancer. Unmatched junction bases numbered 6, after V lost 3 bases and J lost 9 bases. The CDR3 extends over 14 amino acids. The germline gives CDR1 ENHRY, CDR2 SYGVKD. This clone was detected once. The repertoire was sequenced with immunoSEQ multiplex PCR; TCRdb's copy has only in-frame clones and lacks some. Of around 90,000 clones in the sample, about four fifths were seen once. Sequences were derived from peripheral blood, sampled from a patient treated with radiotherapy plus ipilimumab. The TCR originated in a human donor with non-small cell lung cancer that progressed on radiotherapy plus ipilimumab. The rearrangement joins TRBV10-3 to TRBJ2-1; 9 bases fit TRBD1. Here the CDR3 DNA reads TGTGCCATCAGTGAAAGAACAGGGGGCTTTGAGCAGTTCTTC. Encoded protein: CAISERTGGFEQFF.